Shown below are 9 T cell receptor beta chains from a single sample sequenced in a study of shared clonotypes between healthy human individuals. The protocol was immunoSEQ multiplex PCR, while the TCRdb copy is restricted to in-frame clones and leaves out a portion. The sample shows around 2.1 million clones, 93% of them seen only once. Naive CD8 cells, CD45RO-negative and positively selected for CCR7, excluded terminally differentiated effector memory CD45RA+ cells. Material: naive CD8+ T cells from PBMCs. The source of these receptors is a man aged 18-30 years in good health. Some clones in this sample may be carry-over from other donors' samples.

About this clone: The same CDR3 arises from other DNA sequences in this sample as well. V gene TRBV9 combines with J gene TRBJ2-7; 11 nucleotides align to TRBD2. Germline CDR1 reads SGDLS; CDR2 reads YYNGEE. Trimming removed 4 bases from V and 5 bases from J; junction bases left unmatched: 8. This CDR3 is 15 amino acids long. CDR3 region: CASSPRLAGTHEQYF. For the CDR3, the DNA is TGTGCCAGCAGCCCCCGACTAGCGGGAACCCACGAGCAGTACTTC.

The gene calls are TRBV27 and TRBJ2-7; no clear D gene. The germline gives CDR1 MNHEY, CDR2 SMNVEV (reference sequence). The CDR3 contains 13 residues. V lost 4 bases and J 2 bases, leaving 9 bases between the germline ends. The CDR3 reads CASSSLPAYEQYF. The CDR3 bases are TGTGCCAGCAGTTCTCTTCCGGCCTACGAGCAGTACTTC.

The CDR3 sequence is CASSIGGAYNQPQHF. CDR3 coding DNA: TGTGCCAGTAGTATCGGCGGGGCTTACAATCAGCCCCAGCATTTT. The rearrangement joins TRBV19 to TRBJ1-5; possible D gene TRBD1, 5 bases. The germline V gene has CDR1 LNHDA and CDR2 SQIVND (reference sequence). V gave up 3 bases and J gave up 3 bases, with 12 bases separating them. The CDR3 extends over 15 amino acids. Complete variable domain (other parts from reference TRBV19 and TRBJ1-5): DGGITQSPKYLFRKEGQNVTLSCEQNLNHDAMYWYRQDPGQGLRLIYYSQIVNDFQKGDIAEGYSVSREKKESFPLTVTSAQKNPTAFYLCASSIGGAYNQPQHFGDGTRLSIL.

This clone was counted once. The rearrangement uses TRBV5-4 and TRBJ2-7; D is uncertain. V lost 1 base to trimming and J lost 2 bases, with 16 bases between them. This CDR3 region has 16 residues. Germline V gives CDR1 SGHNT, CDR2 YYREEE (reference sequence). CDR3 residues: CASSLSVGVGTYEQYF. The CDR3 region has the DNA TGTGCCAGCAGCTTGTCAGTTGGGGTAGGGACCTACGAGCAGTACTTC. Full variable domain (outside the CDR3, taken from reference TRBV5-4 and TRBJ2-7): ETGVTQSPTHLIKTRGQQVTLRCSSQSGHNTVSWYQQALGQGPQFIFQYYREEENGRGNFPPRFSGLQFPNYSSELNVNALELDDSALYLCASSLSVGVGTYEQYFGPGTRLTVT.

The CDR3 sequence: CASSFAETQYF. The CDR3, as DNA: TGTGCCAGCAGCTTCGCGGAGACCCAGTACTTC. J is TRBJ2-5 and V is TRBV5-5, with D unclear. Per the germline V gene, CDR1 is SGHKS and CDR2 is YYEKEE (reference sequence). With 2 bases removed from V and 5 bases from J, the gap between germline ends came to 4 bases. The CDR3 runs 11 residues.

The V call is TRBV9, the J call TRBJ2-7; 9 bases align to TRBD1. The CDR3 has 17 amino acids. CDR1 is SGDLS and CDR2 is YYNGEE in the germline V gene. The V and J ends lost 4 bases and 6 bases, in that order; junction bases with no gene match: 17. CDR3 DNA sequence: TGTGCCAGCAGCCCTAACATAAAGGGGACAGGGTTTTCCGAGCAGTACTTC. Translation: CASSPNIKGTGFSEQYF.

V is TRBV6-5 and J is TRBJ1-2, with D uncertain. The CDR3 has 14 amino acids. With 0 bases removed from V and 8 bases from J, the gap between germline ends came to 13 bases. The V gene's germline CDR1 is MNHEY and CDR2 SVGAGI. DNA of the CDR3: TGTGCCAGCAGTTACTCGTCACAGATGCCCGGCTACACCTTC. Translating gives CASSYSSQMPGYTF.

The chain combines TRBV4-1 with TRBJ2-2; D possibly corresponds to TRBD1 (6 bases). With 3 bases removed from V and 9 bases from J, the gap between germline ends came to 20 bases. This CDR3 contains 16 residues. CDR1 is MGHRA, CDR2 YSYEKL, per germline. Here the CDR3 reads CASSQYKTQGSRELFF. The CDR3 DNA follows: TGCGCCAGCAGCCAGTATAAAACTCAGGGGTCGCGGGAGCTGTTTTTT.

The table lists this clone with a count of one. The CDR3 DNA sequence: TGTGCCAGCAGCCAAGGGGTGGGGCTCGAGCAGTACTTC. As protein: CASSQGVGLEQYF. V and J are TRBV14 and TRBJ2-7; the D gene is possibly TRBD1 (5 bases). The germline V gene has CDR1 SGHDN and CDR2 FVKESK. The CDR3 is 13 amino acids. V lost 1 base to trimming and J lost 6 bases, with 10 bases between them.